Listed below are T cell receptor beta chains from one sample, sequenced in a study of early T cells in non-severe SARS-CoV-2 infection. MiXCR, applied by TCRdb to the 5' RACE reads, yields one record per CDR3 protein. The sample has around 80,000 distinct CDR3 sequences, less than 15% seen once. What was sequenced was whole blood. Receptor source: an adult who was a healthcare worker with PCR-confirmed SARS-CoV-2 infection or an uninfected control (not recorded which). The CDR3 runs from the conserved cysteine through the conserved F or W. The D gene is left open where the match is weak. Clone size, where shown, is once, few, many, or a class for clones that have expanded.

cdr3_aa cdr3_nt j_call v_call clone_size d_call
CASGTLEGEYF TGTGCCAGCGGTACATTAGAAGGGGAGTACTTC TRBJ2-7 TRBV3-1 few NA
CASSLEQGNGAFF TGTGCCAGCAGCTTAGAACAGGGAAATGGAGCTTTCTTT TRBJ1-1 TRBV11-2 NA NA
CASKLGQGNGYTF TGTGCCAGCAAGTTGGGACAGGGGAATGGCTACACCTTC TRBJ1-2 TRBV2 many TRBD1
CASSLAYNSLDTQYF TGCGCCAGCAGCTTGGCCTATAATAGCCTAGATACGCAGTATTTT TRBJ2-3 TRBV5-1 few NA
CASSLAGEDTQYF TGTGCCAGCAGCTTAGCGGGAGAGGATACGCAGTATTTT TRBJ2-3 TRBV7-9 NA NA
CSVLEGSPGGPQHF TGCAGTGTTTTAGAGGGCTCTCCAGGGGGGCCCCAGCATTTT TRBJ1-5 TRBV20-1 many TRBD1
CASGDPGPAKLFF TGTGCCAGCGGAGACCCGGGACCGGCGAAACTGTTTTTT TRBJ1-4 TRBV12-3/TRBV12-4 few NA
CASSLATGSGYEQYF TGTGCCAGCAGCTTAGCCACAGGGTCTGGCTACGAGCAGTACTTC TRBJ2-7 TRBV7-2 few NA
CSVNGYTF TGCAGCGTTAATGGCTACACCTTC TRBJ1-2 TRBV29-1 few NA
CASSLSSEQYF TGTGCCAGCAGTCTATCGAGCGAGCAGTACTTC TRBJ2-7 TRBV7-9 many NA
CASSFTGAGGYTF TGTGCCAGCAGCTTTACAGGGGCTGGAGGCTACACCTTC TRBJ1-2 TRBV7-2 few TRBD1
CASSLSHTSGRRSYNEQFF TGCGCCAGCAGCTTGTCCCATACTAGCGGGCGACGCTCCTACAATGAGCAGTTCTTC TRBJ2-1 TRBV5-1 few TRBD2
CSVVPSSYNSPLHF TGCAGTGTGGTACCGAGCTCCTATAATTCACCCCTCCACTTT TRBJ1-6 TRBV20-1 many NA